The present entry profiles one T cell receptor beta chain with its context. Its antigen remains unidentified. Assay: immunoSEQ multiplex PCR; the TCRdb copy retains only in-frame clones and omits some. This table has over 15,000 clones, approximately 79% appearing once. V dropped 0 bases and J dropped 2 bases, with 8 bases sitting between them. The CDR3 is 14 amino acids. Per germline, CDR1 SGHRS and CDR2 YFSETQ. These data are taken from a study of CD4+ T cells in melanoma. Study-wide results and caveats: Reportedly, melanoma neoantigen-specific CD4+ T cells showed varied differentiation states. CD8+ T cell, macrophage and B cell function reportedly correlated with neoantigen-specific CD4+ T cells.

This receptor was identified in a human donor with melanoma. This chain links TRBV5-1 with TRBJ1-2; D call uncertain. Sample: cells from a culture (not recorded whether cultured in vitro). CDR3 nucleotides: TGCGCCAGCAGCTTGGGGGGAGAGAACTATGGCTACACCTTC. It specifies CASSLGGENYGYTF.